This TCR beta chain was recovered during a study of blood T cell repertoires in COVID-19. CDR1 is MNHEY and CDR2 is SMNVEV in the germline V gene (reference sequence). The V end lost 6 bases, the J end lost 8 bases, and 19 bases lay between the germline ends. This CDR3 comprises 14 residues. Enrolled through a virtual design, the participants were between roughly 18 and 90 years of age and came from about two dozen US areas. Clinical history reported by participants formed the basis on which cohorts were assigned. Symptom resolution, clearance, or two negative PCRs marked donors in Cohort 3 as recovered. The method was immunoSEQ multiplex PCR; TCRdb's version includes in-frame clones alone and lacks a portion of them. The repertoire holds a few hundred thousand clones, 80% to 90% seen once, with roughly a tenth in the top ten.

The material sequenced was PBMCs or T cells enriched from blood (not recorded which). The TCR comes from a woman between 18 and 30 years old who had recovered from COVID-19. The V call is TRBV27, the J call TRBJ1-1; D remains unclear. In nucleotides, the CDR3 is TGTGCCAGCAGCTACGCCGGAGGGTCCCGAGAAGCTTTCTTT. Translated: CASSYAGGSREAFF.